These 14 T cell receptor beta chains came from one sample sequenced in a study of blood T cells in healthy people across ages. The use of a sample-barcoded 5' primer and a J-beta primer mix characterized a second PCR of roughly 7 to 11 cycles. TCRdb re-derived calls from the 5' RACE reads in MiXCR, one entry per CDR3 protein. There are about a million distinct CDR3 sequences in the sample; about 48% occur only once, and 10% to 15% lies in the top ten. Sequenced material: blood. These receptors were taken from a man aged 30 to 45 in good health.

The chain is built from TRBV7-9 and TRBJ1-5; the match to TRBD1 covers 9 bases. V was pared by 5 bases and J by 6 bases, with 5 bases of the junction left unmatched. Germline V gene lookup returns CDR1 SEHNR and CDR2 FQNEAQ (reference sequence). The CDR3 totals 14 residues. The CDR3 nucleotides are TGTGCCAGCAGCCGGGGACAGGGCACTCAGCCCCAGCATTTT. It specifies CASSRGQGTQPQHF.

As DNA, the CDR3 is TGTGCCAGCAGCGATACAGGGCAGGATGGCTACACCTTC. Amino acids: CASSDTGQDGYTF. The rearrangement joins TRBV7-9 to TRBJ1-2; possible D gene TRBD1, 6 bases. V was clipped by 5 bases and J by 6 bases, with 13 bases between them. Germline loops: CDR1 SEHNR, CDR2 FQNEAQ (reference sequence). The CDR3 is 13 amino acids.

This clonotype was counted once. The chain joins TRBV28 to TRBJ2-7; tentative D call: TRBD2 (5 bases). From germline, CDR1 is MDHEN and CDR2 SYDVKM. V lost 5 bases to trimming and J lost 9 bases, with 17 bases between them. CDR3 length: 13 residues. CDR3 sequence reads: CASSVTAVGGQYF. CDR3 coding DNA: TGTGCCAGCAGTGTAACAGCGGTAGGTGGGCAGTACTTC.

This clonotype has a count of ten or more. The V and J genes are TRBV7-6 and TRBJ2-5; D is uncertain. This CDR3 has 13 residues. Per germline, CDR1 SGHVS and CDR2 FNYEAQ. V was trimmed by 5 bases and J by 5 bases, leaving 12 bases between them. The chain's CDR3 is CASSPTYGETQYF. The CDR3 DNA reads TGTGCCAGCAGCCCCACTTACGGGGAGACCCAGTACTTC.

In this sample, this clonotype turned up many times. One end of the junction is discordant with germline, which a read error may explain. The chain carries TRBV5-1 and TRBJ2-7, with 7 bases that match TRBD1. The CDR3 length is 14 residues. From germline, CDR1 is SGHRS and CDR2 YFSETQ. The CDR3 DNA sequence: TGTGCCAGCAGCCTAGGGGACAGTTCCTACGAGCAGTACTTC. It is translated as CASSLGDSSYEQYF. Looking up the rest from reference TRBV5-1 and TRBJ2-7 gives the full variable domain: KAGVTQTPRYLIKTRGQQVTLSCSPISGHRSVSWYQQTPGQGLQFLFEYFSETQRNKGNFPGRFSGRQFSNSRSEMNVSTLELGDSALYLCASSLGDSSYEQYFGPGTRLTVT.

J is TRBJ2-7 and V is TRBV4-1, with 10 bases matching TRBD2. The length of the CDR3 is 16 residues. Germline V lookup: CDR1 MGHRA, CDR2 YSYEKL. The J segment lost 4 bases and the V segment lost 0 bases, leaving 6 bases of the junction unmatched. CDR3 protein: CASSQEFIAGGYEQYF. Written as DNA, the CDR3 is TGCGCCAGCAGCCAAGAGTTTATAGCGGGGGGTTACGAGCAGTACTTC.

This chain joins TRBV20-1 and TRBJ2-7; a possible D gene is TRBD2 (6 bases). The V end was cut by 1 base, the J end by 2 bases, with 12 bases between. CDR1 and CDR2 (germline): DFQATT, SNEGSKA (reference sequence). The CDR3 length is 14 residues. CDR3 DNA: TGCAGTGCTAGAGGAGCCAGGACTACCTACGAGCAGTACTTC. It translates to CSARGARTTYEQYF.

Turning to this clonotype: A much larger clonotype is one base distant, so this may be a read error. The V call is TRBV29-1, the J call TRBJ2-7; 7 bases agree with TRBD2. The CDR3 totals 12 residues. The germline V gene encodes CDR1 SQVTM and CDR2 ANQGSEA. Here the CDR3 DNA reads TGCAGCGTTGGGGTAGCGGGCAATGAGCGGTACTTC. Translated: CSVGVAGNERYF.

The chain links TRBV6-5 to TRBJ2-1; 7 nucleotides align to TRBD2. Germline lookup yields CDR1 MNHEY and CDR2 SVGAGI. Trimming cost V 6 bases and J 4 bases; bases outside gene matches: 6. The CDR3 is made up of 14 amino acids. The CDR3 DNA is TGTGCCAGCAGCGCCGGGACTACATACAATGAGCAGTTCTTC. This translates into CASSAGTTYNEQFF.

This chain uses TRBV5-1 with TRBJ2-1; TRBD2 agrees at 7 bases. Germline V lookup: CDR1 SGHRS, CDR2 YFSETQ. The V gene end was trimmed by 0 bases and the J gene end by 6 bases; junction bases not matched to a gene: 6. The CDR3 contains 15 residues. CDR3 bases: TGCGCCAGCAGCTTGGCGAGCGGGGTCACCAATGAGCAGTTCTTC. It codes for CASSLASGVTNEQFF.

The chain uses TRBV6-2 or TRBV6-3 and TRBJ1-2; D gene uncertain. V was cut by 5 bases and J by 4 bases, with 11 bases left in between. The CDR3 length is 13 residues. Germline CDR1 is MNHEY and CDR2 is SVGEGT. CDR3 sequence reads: CASSAPETYGYTF. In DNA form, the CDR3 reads TGTGCCAGCAGTGCACCCGAGACCTATGGCTACACCTTC.

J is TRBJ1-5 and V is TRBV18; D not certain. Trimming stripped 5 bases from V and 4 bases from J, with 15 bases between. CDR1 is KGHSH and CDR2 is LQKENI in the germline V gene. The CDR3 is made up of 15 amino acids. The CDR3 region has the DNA TGTGCCAGCTCATCGGGAACCCGACTAAATCAGCCCCAGCATTTT. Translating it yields CASSSGTRLNQPQHF.

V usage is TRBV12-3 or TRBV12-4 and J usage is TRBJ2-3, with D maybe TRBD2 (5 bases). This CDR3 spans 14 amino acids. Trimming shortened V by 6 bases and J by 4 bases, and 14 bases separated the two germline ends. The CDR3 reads CASSPPGFPDTQYF. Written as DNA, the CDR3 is TGTGCCAGCAGCCCCCCGGGGTTCCCAGATACGCAGTATTTT.

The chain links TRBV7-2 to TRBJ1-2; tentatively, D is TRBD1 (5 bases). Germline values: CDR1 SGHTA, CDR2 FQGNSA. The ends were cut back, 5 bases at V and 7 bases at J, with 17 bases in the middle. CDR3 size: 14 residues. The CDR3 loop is CASSSRDGIGGYTF. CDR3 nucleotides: TGTGCCAGCAGCAGCCGGGACGGAATCGGTGGCTACACCTTC.